Listed below are T cell receptor beta chains from one sample, sequenced in a study of cytomegalovirus exposure and HLA in healthy donors. The data were produced by immunoSEQ multiplex PCR, yet TCRdb's version contains in-frame clones alone and is incomplete. The sample has roughly 170,000 clones, roughly 84% seen once; the top ten hold under 1.5%. The sequenced sample was PBMCs. Receptors were obtained from a girl aged 2-10 years in good health and CMV-seropositive. The CDR3 runs from the conserved cysteine through the conserved F or W. The D gene is left open where the match is weak. Size is stated for part of the rows, as once, few or many counts, or as a class when the clone is expanded.

j_gene,d_gene,v_gene,abundance,CDR3nt,CDR3aa
TRBJ1-2,-,TRBV10-3,few,TGTGCCATCAGTGAGTTACAGGAACCCACCTATGGCTACACCTTC,CAISELQEPTYGYTF
TRBJ1-1,-,TRBV9,-,TGTGCCAGCAGCGCCAGGGATTTAACTGAAGCTTTCTTT,CASSARDLTEAFF
TRBJ2-1,-,TRBV7-6,-,TGTGCCAGCAGCCCCACTTCACTCTCCTACAATGAGCAGTTCTTC,CASSPTSLSYNEQFF
TRBJ1-3,-,TRBV30,-,TGTGCCTGGAGTCCAACGGGGTTGTCCATATATTTT,CAWSPTGLSIYF
TRBJ2-1,TRBD1,TRBV9,-,TGTGCCAGCAGCGGGGAACAGGGGGCGACTAATGAGCAGTTCTTC,CASSGEQGATNEQFF
TRBJ1-6,-,TRBV6-1,few,TGTGCCAGCAGTGTCGGCAGCACATCTGGGGGGTCACCCCTCCACTTT,CASSVGSTSGGSPLHF
TRBJ1-1,-,TRBV5-1,-,TGCGCCAGCAGCTTGGAATTAAACACTGAAGCTTTCTTT,CASSLELNTEAFF
TRBJ1-1,-,TRBV28,-,TGTGCCACCTACAGGGATATGAACACTGAAGCTTTCTTT,CATYRDMNTEAFF
TRBJ2-3,TRBD1,TRBV5-1,-,TGCGCCAGCAGCTTGTATGGACAGGGGAGGGCTGATACGCAGTATTTT,CASSLYGQGRADTQYF
TRBJ1-1,-,TRBV2,-,TGTGCCAGCAGTGTTTGCGGTGCTTTCTTT,CASSVCGAFF
TRBJ2-1,-,TRBV29-1,-,TGCAGCGTCGGTCCCCGTGGGGACACAACCCTCTACAATGAGCAGTTCTTC,CSVGPRGDTTLYNEQFF
TRBJ1-1,-,TRBV6-5,-,TGTGCCAGCAGTCAAGACAGGCTCAACACTGAAGCTTTCTTT,CASSQDRLNTEAFF
TRBJ2-7,-,TRBV12-5,-,TGTGCTAGTGTTCTAACGCCGGACTGCGAGCAGTACTTC,CASVLTPDCEQYF
TRBJ1-2,TRBD1,TRBV19,-,TGTGCCAGTAGTATAGACCCCACAGGGGTCCCGGATGGCTACACCTTC,CASSIDPTGVPDGYTF
TRBJ2-3,TRBD2,TRBV4-1,-,TGCGCCAGCAGCCAACAAGGACTAGCGGTCACAGATACGCAGTATTTT,CASSQQGLAVTDTQYF
TRBJ2-1,-,TRBV6-5,-,TGTGCCAGCAGTTTTTTAGCCCTGGACTACAATGAGCAGTTCTTC,CASSFLALDYNEQFF
TRBJ2-7,-,TRBV10-2,-,TGCGCCAGCAGTGAGTCGAAGGCAGGCAGCCTATTCTACGAGCAGTACTTC,CASSESKAGSLFYEQYF
TRBJ2-5,-,TRBV16,-,TGTGCCAGCAGCCAATCCACCCCCGCGGAGACCCAGTACTTC,CASSQSTPAETQYF
TRBJ2-7,TRBD2,TRBV5-1,-,TGCGCCAGCAGCTTGGGGGCGGGAGTCGTGGGGGAGCAGTACTTC,CASSLGAGVVGEQYF
TRBJ1-3,-,TRBV5-1,-,TGCGCCAGCAGCTTGGAAGGAGGTGACGACACCATATATTTT,CASSLEGGDDTIYF
TRBJ2-3,TRBD1,TRBV2,once,TGTGCCAGCAGGAGGGACAGCCCCACAGATACGCAGTATTTT,CASRRDSPTDTQYF
TRBJ1-6,TRBD1,TRBV28,-,TGTGCCAGCAATGAAGGGGACAGCCGAAATTCACCCCTCCACTTT,CASNEGDSRNSPLHF
TRBJ2-6,TRBD1,TRBV2,few,TGTGCCAGCAGTCTGGACAGGGGATTCGCCAACGTCCTGACTTTC,CASSLDRGFANVLTF
TRBJ1-2,TRBD1,TRBV30,-,TGTGCCTTGAACAGGGGGCGAATTAACTATGGCTACACCTTC,CALNRGRINYGYTF
TRBJ1-2,TRBD1,TRBV13,-,TGTGCCAGCAGCTTAGCCCTGGACAGGCACGATGGCTACACCTTC,CASSLALDRHDGYTF
TRBJ2-7,-,TRBV29-1,-,TGCAGCGTTGACGAGGGTACCTACGAGCAGTACTTC,CSVDEGTYEQYF
TRBJ2-4,-,TRBV19,-,TGTGCCAGTAGTATAAACAAAGCCAAAAACATTCAGTACTTC,CASSINKAKNIQYF
TRBJ1-5,TRBD1,TRBV6-6,few,TGTGCCAGCAGTTACTCGAGGGGGCTGGGGGATCAGCCCCAGCATTTT,CASSYSRGLGDQPQHF